Each of the 22 T cell receptor beta chains below was sequenced from the same sample in a study of T cell responses to AZD1222 COVID-19 vaccine. Profiled with immunoSEQ multiplex PCR; TCRdb holds only in-frame clones, not every one. This table has about 100,000 clones, less than 90% appearing once. The input for sequencing was peripheral blood, taken on day 0 of AZD1222 vaccination. All receptors come from an adult in good health.

V gene TRBV27 combines with J gene TRBJ1-1; D gene unclear. The CDR3 runs 13 residues. V was pared by 6 bases and J by 1 base, with 9 bases between. The V gene's germline CDR1 is MNHEY and CDR2 SMNVEV (reference sequence). DNA of the CDR3: TGTGCCAGCAGGCCACTCCAGAACACTGAAGCTTTCTTT. Protein sequence: CASRPLQNTEAFF.

The J gene is TRBJ1-5, the V gene TRBV4-1; D not resolved. The CDR3 has 17 amino acids. Trimming took off 0 bases at V and 4 bases at J, with 16 bases between the two ends. Germline assignment: CDR1 MGHRA and CDR2 YSYEKL. CDR3 nucleotide sequence: TGCGCCAGCAGCCAAGATATCTCGGACGGTTGGAATCAGCCCCAGCATTTT. Protein product: CASSQDISDGWNQPQHF.

This chain joins TRBV7-2 and TRBJ1-3; D gene ambiguous. The germline gives CDR1 SGHTA, CDR2 FQGNSA. The CDR3 is made up of 15 amino acids. With 7 bases removed from V and 0 bases from J, the gap between germline ends came to 13 bases. CDR3 in DNA: TGTGCCAGCACCTCCAGCGGGCTCTCTGGAAACACCATATATTTT. Its protein product is CASTSSGLSGNTIYF.

This clone occurred a few times. The J gene is TRBJ2-7, the V gene TRBV5-6, with 9 bases fitting TRBD1. In germline, CDR1 is SGHDT, CDR2 YYEEEE. V lost 4 bases to trimming and J lost 0 bases; unmatched junction nucleotides: 2. The CDR3 spans 14 residues. The CDR3 is CASSTTGGSYEQYF. DNA for the CDR3: TGTGCCAGCAGCACGACAGGGGGCTCCTACGAGCAGTACTTC.

The chain links TRBV2 to TRBJ2-3, with 14 bases aligning to TRBD2. The CDR3 spans 18 residues. Looked up from germline, CDR1 is SNHLY and CDR2 is FYNNEI. Trimming removed 6 bases from V and 0 bases from J; junction bases left unmatched: 8. The CDR3 here is CASSERLAGGPSTDTQYF. The CDR3 DNA sequence: TGTGCCAGCAGCGAAAGACTAGCGGGAGGGCCGAGCACAGATACGCAGTATTTT.

This chain links TRBV5-1 with TRBJ1-1; no reliable D call. Germline V gene lookup returns CDR1 SGHRS and CDR2 YFSETQ. The length of the CDR3 is 11 residues. V was cut by 7 bases and J by 6 bases, with 10 bases left in between. CDR3 bases: TGCGCCAGCGGCTCGGGTCCTGAAGCTTTCTTT. Its translation: CASGSGPEAFF.

The CDR3: CASSFGTTYNEQFF. In DNA form, the CDR3 reads TGTGCCAGCAGCTTCGGGACTACATACAATGAGCAGTTCTTC. V gene TRBV7-3 combines with J gene TRBJ2-1; 7 bases are a match to TRBD2. J gave up 4 bases and V 3 bases, and 3 bases lay outside the gene matches. The CDR3 has 14 amino acids. The germline V gene encodes CDR1 SGHTA and CDR2 FQGTGA.

V is TRBV5-1 and J is TRBJ1-3; 7 bases match TRBD1. The germline CDR1 and CDR2 sequences are SGHRS and YFSETQ. With 4 bases clipped from V and 0 bases from J, the junction kept 7 bases outside the gene matches. The CDR3 is 16 amino acids. Written as DNA, the CDR3 is TGCGCCAGCAGCCGTACTCCAGGGGGCTCTGGAAACACCATATATTTT. Translating gives CASSRTPGGSGNTIYF. The whole variable domain, filled in from reference TRBV5-1 and TRBJ1-3, reads KAGVTQTPRYLIKTRGQQVTLSCSPISGHRSVSWYQQTPGQGLQFLFEYFSETQRNKGNFPGRFSGRQFSNSRSEMNVSTLELGDSALYLCASSRTPGGSGNTIYFGEGSWLTVV.

The chain employs TRBV30 and TRBJ2-7, with 7 nucleotides matching TRBD1. The V and J ends lost 5 bases and 3 bases, in that order; junction bases with no gene match: 4. The germline V gene has CDR1 GTSNPN and CDR2 SVGIG (reference sequence). This CDR3 comprises 12 residues. This CDR3 reads CAWGTARYEQYF. CDR3 DNA sequence: TGTGCCTGGGGGACAGCCCGCTACGAGCAGTACTTC.

The chain is built from TRBV2 and TRBJ2-3; no clear D. Trimming stripped 4 bases from V and 10 bases from J, with 27 bases between. Germline-derived CDR1 and CDR2 are SNHLY and FYNNEI. This CDR3 comprises 17 residues. The CDR3 nucleotides read TGTGCCAGCAGTGTCCCTCAATACGGCGCGGTTTCACGGCCGCAGTATTTT. This codes for CASSVPQYGAVSRPQYF. The whole variable domain, filled in from reference TRBV2 and TRBJ2-3, reads EPEVTQTPSHQVTQMGQEVILRCVPISNHLYFYWYRQILGQKVEFLVSFYNNEISEKSEIFDDQFSVERPDGSNFTLKIRSTKLEDSAMYFCASSVPQYGAVSRPQYFGPGTRLTVL.

This sequence joins TRBV7-8 and TRBJ2-7; D assignment may be TRBD1 or TRBD2 (5 bases each). This CDR3 region has 14 residues. Germline-derived CDR1 and CDR2 are SGHVS and FQNEAQ. Trimming left V 1 base short and J 3 bases short, with 10 bases between. CDR3 residues: CASSLVGELYEQYF. CDR3 in DNA: TGTGCCAGCAGCTTAGTGGGGGAGCTCTACGAGCAGTACTTC.

The rearrangement links TRBV27 to TRBJ2-7; 8 bases align to TRBD2. V shed 6 bases, J shed 0 bases, and the junction held 10 bases outside the gene matches. This CDR3 contains 16 residues. CDR1 and CDR2 (germline): MNHEY, SMNVEV (reference sequence). CDR3 region: CASRDTSGGSSYEQYF. CDR3 bases: TGTGCCAGCAGAGATACTAGCGGAGGGTCCTCCTACGAGCAGTACTTC.

The genes are TRBV14 and TRBJ2-3, with D possibly TRBD1 on 5 matching bases. Trimming removed 1 base from V and 4 bases from J, with 6 bases in between. In germline, CDR1 is SGHDN, CDR2 FVKESK. CDR3 size: 13 residues. The CDR3 sequence: CASSQGGADTQYF. CDR3 nucleotide sequence: TGTGCCAGCAGCCAAGGGGGCGCAGATACGCAGTATTTT.

The chain combines TRBV30 with TRBJ1-4; TRBD1 matches 7 bases. Looked up from germline, CDR1 is GTSNPN and CDR2 is SVGIG (reference sequence). V dropped 4 bases and J dropped 0; count of bases not matched to a gene: 11. There are 17 residues in the CDR3. As DNA, the CDR3 is TGTGCCTGGATCCCCGGGACAGTTGGAGCAACTAATGAAAAACTGTTTTTT. Amino acids: CAWIPGTVGATNEKLFF.

Notes on this clone: Mismatch with germline at one junction end may stem from a read error. The gene calls are TRBV7-7 and TRBJ2-5; 10 nucleotides align to TRBD2. Germline V gene data show CDR1 as SSHAT and CDR2 as FNYEAQ (reference sequence). This CDR3 region has 16 residues. The CDR3 sequence: CASSLTLAGAGETQYF. The CDR3 DNA follows: TGTGCTAGCAGCTTAACCCTAGCGGGAGCCGGGGAGACCCAGTACTTC.

The rearrangement uses TRBV30 and TRBJ1-2, with 7 nucleotides matching TRBD1. CDR1 is GTSNPN, CDR2 SVGIG, per germline (reference sequence). The CDR3 totals 12 residues. The V segment lost 5 bases and the J segment 1 base; nucleotides outside the gene matches: 1. The CDR3 DNA follows: TGTGCCTGGGCAGGGGGTAACTATGGCTACACCTTC. Protein: CAWAGGNYGYTF.

The chain combines TRBV23-1 with TRBJ2-2; 11 bases are shared with TRBD2. TRBV23-1 is placed among ORFs of uncertain function. With V trimmed by 6 bases and J by 4 bases, 7 bases remained unmatched. This CDR3 has 16 residues. The CDR3 DNA follows: TGCGCCAGCAGACGGCTAGCGGGAGGCCTCACCGGGGAGCTGTTTTTT. It yields the protein CASRRLAGGLTGELFF.

The gene calls are TRBV28 and TRBJ1-2, with D hard to call. CDR1 is MDHEN, CDR2 SYDVKM, per germline. CDR3 length equals 16 residues. V lost 7 bases and J lost 6, with 24 bases in between. The CDR3 sequence: CASTLAGRLNFHGYTF. The DNA for the CDR3 is TGTGCCAGCACCTTGGCTGGTCGGCTCAACTTCCATGGCTACACCTTC.

V gene TRBV9 combines with J gene TRBJ2-3; 8 bases match TRBD1. In germline, CDR1 is SGDLS, CDR2 YYNGEE. V dropped 2 bases and J dropped 2; count of bases not matched to a gene: 7. CDR3 length equals 16 residues. CDR3 residues: CASSVAGTGLTDTQYF. CDR3 coding DNA: TGTGCCAGCAGCGTCGCCGGGACAGGACTCACAGATACGCAGTATTTT.

The rearrangement joins TRBV6-5 to TRBJ1-6, with a tentative D call TRBD1 (6 bases). Looked up from germline, CDR1 is MNHEY and CDR2 is SVGAGI. V was pared by 6 bases and J by 7 bases, with 13 bases between. This CDR3 is 14 amino acids long. The DNA of the CDR3 is TGTGCCAGCAGCAGTCCCAGGGGCAATTCACCCCTCCACTTT. It yields the protein CASSSPRGNSPLHF.

This sequence joins TRBV6-5 and TRBJ2-1; 8 positions agree with TRBD2. In germline, CDR1 is MNHEY, CDR2 SVGAGI. The CDR3 totals 13 residues. After removal of 9 bases from V and 4 bases from J, the junction contained 5 bases not matched to a gene. CDR3: CASNSGEYNEQFF. CDR3 nucleotides: TGTGCCAGTAATAGCGGGGAATACAATGAGCAGTTCTTC.

A single count supports this clone. The rearrangement joins TRBV3-1 (or the pseudogene TRBV3-2) to TRBJ1-1, with no clear D. V was cut by 6 bases and J by 6 bases, with 20 bases left in between. Germline CDR1 and CDR2: LGHDT and YNNKEL (reference sequence). The length of the CDR3 is 15 residues. In DNA form, the CDR3 reads TGTGCCAGCAGTCCCCGGACGGGCCCCAACGCTGAAGCTTTCTTT. It encodes CASSPRTGPNAEAFF.